These 19 T cell receptor beta chains came from one sample sequenced in a study of shared clonotypes between healthy human individuals. The data were produced by immunoSEQ multiplex PCR, yet TCRdb's version contains in-frame clones alone and is incomplete. This table holds about 1,800,000 clones, 85% to 95% found once. The naive CD8 fraction comprised CD45RO-negative cells positively selected for CCR7 and excluded terminally differentiated effector memory CD45RA+ cells. Sequencing was performed on naive CD8+ T cells sorted from blood. These receptors all stem from a man younger than 35 in good health.

The rearrangement joins TRBV7-9 to TRBJ1-5, with 8 bases identical to TRBD1. The trim removed 5 bases at V and 7 bases at J, leaving 7 bases unmatched. This CDR3 region has 14 residues. The germline V gene has CDR1 SEHNR and CDR2 FQNEAQ (reference sequence). CDR3 in DNA: TGTGCCAGCAGCATGACAGGGGAGGGGCAGCCCCAGCATTTT. Amino acid sequence: CASSMTGEGQPQHF.

The chain has TRBV7-9 and TRBJ1-1; D not certain. Per the germline V gene, CDR1 is SEHNR and CDR2 is FQNEAQ (reference sequence). CDR3 size: 13 residues. The V gene lost 5 bases and the J gene lost 6 bases, with 13 bases spanning the gap. CDR3 DNA sequence: TGTGCCAGCAGCCGTGATATCGGGGCTGAAGCTTTCTTT. Its translation: CASSRDIGAEAFF.

CDR3 nucleotide sequence: TGTGCCAGCAGCGAACAGGGTACGGTGGACGAGCAGTACTTC. It encodes CASSEQGTVDEQYF. The V gene is TRBV9, the J gene TRBJ2-7, with D possibly TRBD1 on 6 matching bases. Germline V gene lookup returns CDR1 SGDLS and CDR2 YYNGEE. This CDR3 is 14 amino acids long. V lost 3 bases, J lost 5 bases, and 15 bases lay in between.

CDR3 sequence: CASSDSDPYEQYF. The CDR3 DNA follows: TGTGCCAGCAGTGACTCGGACCCCTACGAGCAGTACTTC. The chain has TRBV6-4 and TRBJ2-7; no definite D call. Germline V gene data show CDR1 as MRHNA and CDR2 as SNTAGT. V dropped 0 bases and J dropped 2 bases, with 5 bases sitting between them. This CDR3 comprises 13 residues.

V is TRBV27 and J is TRBJ2-3, with a weak D call TRBD1 (6 bases). The germline V and J ends were trimmed by 5 bases and 5 bases, with 17 bases remaining between them. CDR1 MNHEY and CDR2 SMNVEV come from the germline V gene (reference sequence). The CDR3 covers 15 residues. The DNA of the CDR3 is TGTGCCAGCAGTCCCCTCAGGGGCGTTGAAGATACGCAGTATTTT. Translation: CASSPLRGVEDTQYF.

The rearrangement links TRBV2 to TRBJ2-3; TRBD2 matches 7 bases. Germline V gives CDR1 SNHLY, CDR2 FYNNEI. The CDR3 has 14 amino acids. Losses at the gene ends were 10 bases for V and 3 bases for J; bases not matched to a gene: 10. DNA of the CDR3: TGTGCCATCTCGGGGACTACCTCAACAGATACGCAGTATTTT. Its protein is CAISGTTSTDTQYF. The full variable domain, completed using reference TRBV2 and TRBJ2-3, is EPEVTQTPSHQVTQMGQEVILRCVPISNHLYFYWYRQILGQKVEFLVSFYNNEISEKSEIFDDQFSVERPDGSNFTLKIRSTKLEDSAMYFCAISGTTSTDTQYFGPGTRLTVL.

The genes are TRBV7-9 and TRBJ2-4; 8 positions match TRBD1. V trimming: 1 base; J trimming: 8 bases; junction bases outside the gene matches: 7. Germline V gene data show CDR1 as SEHNR and CDR2 as FQNEAQ (reference sequence). The CDR3 is 15 residues long. The CDR3 nucleotides read TGTGCCAGCAGCTTAGTAGTAGGACAGGGAGACATTCAGTACTTC. This sequence encodes CASSLVVGQGDIQYF.

The CDR3 reads CAWSTGQGEFF. The CDR3 coding sequence is TGTGCCTGGAGTACGGGACAGGGGGAATTCTTC. This chain links TRBV30 with TRBJ2-1; TRBD1 agrees at 11 bases. Germline loops: CDR1 GTSNPN, CDR2 SVGIG (reference sequence). The CDR3 is 11 amino acids. Losses at the gene ends were 2 bases for V and 16 bases for J; bases not matched to a gene: 4. Using reference TRBV30 and TRBJ2-1 for the parts outside the CDR3, the full variable domain is SQTIHQWPATLVQPVGSPLSLECTVEGTSNPNLYWYRQAAGRGLQLLFYSVGIGQISSEVPQNLSASRPQDRQFILSSKKLLLSDSGFYLCAWSTGQGEFFGPGTRLTVL.

The V gene is TRBV11-2, the J gene TRBJ2-1; 8 bases match TRBD2. This CDR3 region has 15 residues. J gave up 2 bases and V 7 bases, and 7 bases lay outside the gene matches. The germline gives CDR1 SGHAT, CDR2 FQNNGV. CDR3 in DNA: TGTGCCAGCACCCCACGGGGGGGAACCTACAATGAGCAGTTCTTC. Its protein product is CASTPRGGTYNEQFF.

V gene TRBV7-9 combines with J gene TRBJ1-3; 9 bases fit TRBD1. Germline V gene data show CDR1 as SEHNR and CDR2 as FQNEAQ (reference sequence). This CDR3 contains 18 residues. After removal of 4 bases from V and 0 bases from J, the junction contained 10 bases not matched to a gene. The CDR3 bases are TGTGCCAGCAGCTCAGCGGGAGGGACAGGGCCCTCTGGAAACACCATATATTTT. This gives the protein CASSSAGGTGPSGNTIYF.

A word on this clone: The same CDR3 can be traced to other DNA sequences in this sample. The chain uses TRBV5-1 and TRBJ2-7, with 10 bases fitting TRBD1. V shed 4 bases, J shed 5 bases, and the junction held 9 bases outside the gene matches. The CDR3 is 15 residues long. Germline values: CDR1 SGHRS, CDR2 YFSETQ. CDR3 DNA: TGCGCCAGCAGCCCGGACCGGGACAGGGGTCACGAGCAGTACTTC. Translating gives CASSPDRDRGHEQYF.

The chain has TRBV27 and TRBJ2-5, with a possible D match to TRBD1 (8 bases). CDR3 length equals 16 residues. The V end was cut by 7 bases, the J end by 7 bases, with 25 bases between. Looked up from germline, CDR1 is MNHEY and CDR2 is SMNVEV (reference sequence). The CDR3 DNA is TGTGCCAGCAAACCCACAGGGGGGGGCTGGTTGGTGACCCAGTACTTC. It is translated as CASKPTGGGWLVTQYF.

The genes are TRBV7-8 and TRBJ2-1; 8 nucleotides match TRBD2. The CDR3 sequence is 19 residues long. The germline gives CDR1 SGHVS, CDR2 FQNEAQ. V was clipped by 4 bases and J by 4 bases; unmatched bases: 18. The CDR3 loop is CASSSGLLGSGGGYNEQFF. The DNA of the CDR3 is TGTGCCAGCAGCTCCGGCCTCCTAGGTTCGGGAGGGGGTTACAATGAGCAGTTCTTC. Based on the CDR3 plus reference TRBV7-8 and TRBJ2-1, the full variable domain is GAGVSQSPRYKVAKRGQDVALRCDPISGHVSLFWYQQALGQGPEFLTYFQNEAQLDKSGLPSDRFFAERPEGSVSTLKIQRTQQEDSAVYLCASSSGLLGSGGGYNEQFFGPGTRLTVL.

The chain joins TRBV19 to TRBJ2-7; TRBD2 aligns across 7 bases. This CDR3 has 15 residues. Germline loops: CDR1 LNHDA, CDR2 SQIVND (reference sequence). Losses at the gene ends were 3 bases for V and 3 bases for J; bases not matched to a gene: 8. The CDR3 loop is CASSIGGGPNYEQYF. The CDR3, as DNA: TGTGCCAGTAGTATTGGGGGGGGACCTAACTACGAGCAGTACTTC.

This chain links TRBV21-1 with TRBJ2-7; TRBD1, the table's D call, was not compared with the DNA. TRBV21-1 is assigned pseudogene status. This CDR3 comprises 13 residues. The CDR3 region is CASRTGANYEQYF. DNA of the CDR3: TGTGCCAGCCGGACAGGGGCTAACTACGAGCAGTACTTC.

The J gene is TRBJ2-1, the V gene TRBV5-1, with 7 bases fitting TRBD1. V gave up 3 bases and J gave up 2 bases; unmatched junction bases: 5. The CDR3 totals 15 residues. Germline V lookup: CDR1 SGHRS, CDR2 YFSETQ. Written as DNA, the CDR3 is TGCGCCAGCAGCTACGAACAGGGGACCTACAATGAGCAGTTCTTC. It yields the protein CASSYEQGTYNEQFF.

The rearrangement links TRBV2 to TRBJ2-7; 7 nucleotides match TRBD1. The CDR3 is 14 amino acids. V trimming: 6 bases; J trimming: 0 bases; junction bases outside the gene matches: 5. CDR1 and CDR2 (germline): SNHLY, FYNNEI. CDR3 amino acids: CASSGTASSYEQYF. CDR3 DNA sequence: TGTGCCAGCAGCGGGACAGCGAGCTCCTACGAGCAGTACTTC.

The chain links TRBV7-9 to TRBJ1-5; D remains unclear. The CDR3 is made up of 14 amino acids. Germline assignment: CDR1 SEHNR and CDR2 FQNEAQ (reference sequence). V was shortened by 11 bases and J by 2 bases, with 16 bases between the two germline ends. The DNA of the CDR3 is TGTGCCCCCGTTACATCGCGGGGCAATCAGCCCCAGCATTTT. Its translation: CAPVTSRGNQPQHF.

The chain combines TRBV7-9 with TRBJ1-3; no definite D call. The length of the CDR3 is 12 residues. V lost 7 bases and J 3 bases, leaving 7 bases between the germline ends. Germline V CDR1 and CDR2: SEHNR, FQNEAQ (reference sequence). The CDR3 DNA reads TGTGCCAGCAACCACGGTGGAAACACCATATATTTT. This translates into CASNHGGNTIYF.